This TCR beta chain stems from a study of T cells in Graves' hyperthyroidism and ophthalmopathy (dated by TCRdb to about 2019). Some background on the complete study: Peripheral blood samples were taken at initial diagnosis, before any treatment was given. The 100 or so discovery patients were randomly split 7:3 into training and test sets. A discovery cohort of about 96 patients, approximately 45 with Graves' ophthalmopathy and 57 with stable Graves' hyperthyroidism, was used to find distinguishing TCR V-J signatures. Prospective prediction of ophthalmopathy was tested in an independent validation cohort consisting of 18 hyperthyroidism patients and 15 to 17 patients who later progressed to ophthalmopathy. The study also compared thyroid tissue and blood T-cell repertoires from more than five Graves' hyperthyroidism patients. The paper describes TCR Vbeta CDR3 sequencing of around 130 peripheral blood samples, made up of roughly 45 ophthalmopathy patients, 70 to 75 hyperthyroidism patients and some 17 progressor patients. Following sampling, methimazole starting at 30 mg daily was given to hyperthyroidism patients, and high-dose intravenous methylprednisolone was given to ophthalmopathy patients.

Stable Graves' hyperthyroidism was defined as the absence of progression to ophthalmopathy over 18 months of follow-up. Hyperthyroidism patients were newly diagnosed, had a disease duration of under 2 months, and were aged 18 to 65 years. The study excluded patients with uncontrolled infections, other autoimmune diseases, pregnancy or lactation. Clinical symptoms, serum thyroxine and TRAb, thyroid ultrasound, and orbital computed tomography formed the basis for the diagnoses. PBMCs were isolated from about 9.2 ml of fresh peripheral blood by Ficoll-Paque density gradient centrifugation. Total RNA was extracted using Trizol reagent, and RNA quality was assessed on an Agilent 2100 Bioanalyzer. According to the germline V gene, CDR1 reads ENHRY and CDR2 reads SYGVKD. The junction shows trimming of 4 bases on V and 6 bases on J, and the gene matches do not reach 14 bases of it. The CDR3 has 16 amino acids, counting the end cysteine and phenylalanine. Only the CDR3 portion is preserved as DNA: 48 bases, with reading frame beginning at the first base.

Study-wide findings and limitations: No statistical method was used to fix the sample size in advance, and group allocation was not hidden from the investigators. Blood samples also contained most of the expanded thyroid clonotypes (frequency above 0.001), which suggests that blood repertoires may reflect thyroid immune responses. In validation, progression to ophthalmopathy was predicted by the model with roughly 69% sensitivity and 72.22% specificity, a median of about 6.4 months before onset. Ophthalmopathy was separated from stable hyperthyroidism by a 13 V-J signature model, with over 85% sensitivity and around 81% specificity obtained in cross-validation and 80%/75% obtained in testing.

The TCR beta CDR3 regions were amplified from RNA transcripts. The TCR CDR3 was subjected to a first round of RT-PCR using the HTBI primer set and the Qiagen OneStep RT-PCR kit. Libraries were constructed in a second round of multiplex PCR, after which size selection and purification were performed. Libraries were sequenced paired-end with 100 bp reads on an Illumina HiSeq2000. In the source study's methods: SOAPnuke was used to process the raw data, throwing out any read that contained adapters or uncalled bases, had a mean Phred below 15, or lacked an exact constant-primer or identifier match. High-quality paired reads were merged using COPE v1.2.5, and each unique nucleotide sequence was defined as a clonotype. MiTCR v1.1 was used to align the clonotypes against IMGT TRBV, TRBD and TRBJ reference segments. Only V-J combinations with frequency above 0.0001, covering about 99% of repertoires, were analysed. A TCS score was defined as the ratio between F50 (clonal expansion) and ExV (chaos), using BLOSUM62-based TCRdist between CDR3 peptides within each V-J. Welch's t-statistics and random forest reduced just over 500 V-J features to under 15, which were used in a naive Bayes classifier (R e1071). TCRdb reworked the public reads: Q25 trimming with fastp, MiXCR clone assembly, productive beta chains retained. Each CDR3 protein appears once, grouped with its most common genes and DNA. These V and J calls originate from TCRdb's pipeline instead of the authors' own analysis. The sample has hundreds of thousands of distinct CDR3 sequences on record, around 13% of them singletons. The ten largest clonotypes hold roughly 10% of the sample.

This clonotype was recorded a few times. The antigen this receptor binds is unknown. No much larger clone exists at a distance of one base, and base qualities are not known. The source is a woman aged 18-29 years with Graves' hyperthyroidism. Sequences were obtained from blood. Recombination connected TRBV10-3 to TRBJ2-7; TRBD1 fits 8 bases in the junction. In nucleotides, the sequence is TGTGCCATCAGTGCTGTACCGGGACAGGTCGCACCCGAGCAGTACTTC. Its translation reads: CAISAVPGQVAPEQYF.